One sample yielded the 18 T cell receptor beta chains listed below, sequenced in a study of blood T cell repertoires in COVID-19. Measured with immunoSEQ multiplex PCR; TCRdb has only the in-frame clones, and not every one. The sample yields 250,000 to 350,000 clones, around four fifths seen once. Sequencing was carried out using peripheral blood. All receptors come from a woman aged 45-59 years with active or convalescent COVID-19.

The chain has TRBV7-8 and TRBJ1-6, with TRBD1 identical over 7 bases. Germline values: CDR1 SGHVS, CDR2 FQNEAQ. CDR3 length equals 14 residues. V was pared by 1 base and J by 9 bases, with 3 bases of the junction left unmatched. Here the CDR3 DNA reads TGTGCCAGCAGCTTAGGAGGGGGCACTTCACCCCTCCACTTT. Amino acids: CASSLGGGTSPLHF.

This chain joins TRBV14 and TRBJ2-7; the D gene is possibly TRBD2 (5 bases). This CDR3 has 13 residues. Germline V gene data show CDR1 as SGHDN and CDR2 as FVKESK. Trimming stripped 1 base from V and 4 bases from J, with 8 bases between. The DNA for the CDR3 is TGTGCCAGCAGCCAAGTAGGCGGGTACGAGCAGTACTTC. This translates into CASSQVGGYEQYF.

The V and J genes are TRBV10-3 and TRBJ1-6; D may be TRBD1 (6 bases). CDR1 and CDR2 (germline): ENHRY, SYGVKD. Trimming stripped 5 bases from V and 7 bases from J, with 12 bases between. The CDR3 is 14 amino acids. CDR3: CAISSRQGNSPLHF. CDR3 in DNA: TGTGCCATCAGTTCGAGGCAGGGGAATTCACCCCTCCACTTT.

The chain links TRBV6-1 to TRBJ2-1; tentatively, D is TRBD1 (5 bases). The CDR3 runs 18 residues. The germline gives CDR1 MNHNS, CDR2 SASEGT. With 4 bases removed from V and 0 bases from J, the gap between germline ends came to 19 bases. Written as DNA, the CDR3 is TGTGCCAGCAGTGCAAGGCAGGGTAGGGTGAACTCCTACAATGAGCAGTTCTTC. It specifies CASSARQGRVNSYNEQFF.

The V and J genes are TRBV5-1 and TRBJ1-1, with D perhaps TRBD1 (5 bases). Trimming stripped 4 bases from V and 0 bases from J, with 7 bases between. The CDR3 contains 13 residues. Germline loops: CDR1 SGHRS, CDR2 YFSETQ. The CDR3 loop is CASSQTVNTEAFF. CDR3 in DNA: TGCGCCAGCAGCCAGACAGTGAACACTGAAGCTTTCTTT.

The V gene is TRBV10-3, the J gene TRBJ2-7; no firm D call. From germline, CDR1 is ENHRY and CDR2 SYGVKD. The CDR3 covers 14 residues. The V end lost 2 bases, the J end lost 4 bases, and 12 bases lay between the germline ends. The CDR3 region has the DNA TGTGCCATCAGTGAGACAGTACGAGTATACGAGCAGTACTTC. Amino acid sequence: CAISETVRVYEQYF.

The V call is TRBV12-3 or TRBV12-4, the J call TRBJ1-2; 8 bases line up with TRBD1. CDR3 length: 12 amino acids. V lost 9 bases and J lost 6; bases outside the gene matches: 6. CDR3 nucleotide sequence: TGTGCCAGTACAGGGGGGCGGGATGGCTACACCTTC. It is translated as CASTGGRDGYTF.

This chain joins TRBV5-1 and TRBJ2-7; 8 positions match TRBD2. Germline V gene data show CDR1 as SGHRS and CDR2 as YFSETQ. V shed 7 bases, J shed 5 bases, and the junction held 14 bases outside the gene matches. The CDR3 totals 15 residues. CDR3 in amino acids: CASGTKAGVFHEQYF. The CDR3, as DNA: TGCGCCAGCGGCACTAAAGCGGGAGTCTTTCACGAGCAGTACTTC.

This rearrangement joins TRBV5-1 to TRBJ2-5; TRBD2 matches 9 bases. The CDR3 totals 14 residues. The ends lost 5 bases at V and 5 bases at J; junction bases unmatched: 7. CDR1 is SGHRS and CDR2 is YFSETQ in the germline V gene. The CDR3 coding sequence is TGCGCCAGCAGTCAAGCGGGAGGCGGGGAGACCCAGTACTTC. It is translated as CASSQAGGGETQYF.

The chain links TRBV2 to TRBJ2-1, with 7 positions matching TRBD2. V dropped 3 bases and J dropped 8; count of bases not matched to a gene: 10. From germline, CDR1 is SNHLY and CDR2 FYNNEI. There are 15 residues in the CDR3. The CDR3 here is CASSDRRRLAYEQFF. The DNA for the CDR3 is TGTGCCAGCAGTGATCGGCGGAGACTAGCCTATGAGCAGTTCTTC.

The rearrangement uses TRBV29-1 and TRBJ2-1, with D hard to call. Trimming pared 4 bases from V and 1 base from J, leaving 11 bases between. Per germline, CDR1 SQVTM and CDR2 ANQGSEA. The CDR3 totals 14 residues. The CDR3 coding sequence is TGCAGCGTTGTGGGCCAGGCTTCCTACAATGAGCAGTTCTTC. Protein product: CSVVGQASYNEQFF.

The chain has TRBV11-2 and TRBJ2-2, with D unclear. CDR3 size: 15 residues. Trimming cost V 8 bases and J 3 bases, with 16 bases left between them. CDR1 and CDR2 (germline): SGHAT, FQNNGV. Written as DNA, the CDR3 is TGTGCCAGCTCCCCCCTGGGCAGCTACACCGGGGAGCTGTTTTTT. Its protein is CASSPLGSYTGELFF. The whole variable domain, remainder taken from reference TRBV11-2 and TRBJ2-2, is EAGVAQSPRYKIIEKRQSVAFWCNPISGHATLYWYQQILGQGPKLLIQFQNNGVVDDSQLPKDRFSAERLKGVDSTLKIQPAKLEDSAVYLCASSPLGSYTGELFFGEGSRLTVL.

V usage is TRBV10-3 and J usage is TRBJ2-7; D perhaps matches TRBD1 (6 bases). V was trimmed by 6 bases and J by 1 base, leaving 13 bases between them. The CDR3 extends over 14 amino acids. Germline V gene sequence: CDR1 ENHRY, CDR2 SYGVKD. The CDR3 nucleotides are TGTGCCATCAGGGACAGTAGGAATTCCTACGAGCAGTACTTC. Amino acids: CAIRDSRNSYEQYF.

Regarding this clone: Other DNA sequences in the sample encode the same CDR3. This chain's CDR3 is CASSPGLVSTDTQYF. The CDR3 DNA sequence: TGTGCCAGCAGTCCGGGACTAGTTAGCACAGATACGCAGTATTTT. The chain employs TRBV3-1 (or the pseudogene TRBV3-2) and TRBJ2-3, with 8 bases matching TRBD2. This CDR3 is 15 amino acids long. Losses at the gene ends were 6 bases for V and 0 bases for J; bases not matched to a gene: 5. CDR1 is LGHDT, CDR2 YNNKEL, per germline (reference sequence).

The chain links TRBV29-1 to TRBJ1-3; 7 nucleotides line up with TRBD1. Per germline, CDR1 SQVTM and CDR2 ANQGSEA. This CDR3 has 14 residues. The trim removed 4 bases at V and 4 bases at J, leaving 7 bases unmatched. CDR3 protein: CSVVTGSIGNTIYF. DNA for the CDR3: TGCAGCGTTGTGACAGGGTCCATCGGAAACACCATATATTTT.

The V call is TRBV5-1, the J call TRBJ1-1; D may be TRBD1 (6 bases). V dropped 3 bases and J dropped 1 base, with 13 bases sitting between them. This CDR3 has 15 residues. CDR1 and CDR2 (germline): SGHRS, YFSETQ. CDR3 in DNA: TGCGCCAGCAGCTCCACGACAGGATGGAACACTGAAGCTTTCTTT. Its protein is CASSSTTGWNTEAFF.

The chain links TRBV3-1 (or the pseudogene TRBV3-2) to TRBJ2-7; D gene unclear. Looked up from germline, CDR1 is LGHDT and CDR2 is YNNKEL (reference sequence). V lost 3 bases to trimming and J lost 5 bases, with 8 bases between them. This CDR3 is built from 12 residues. The CDR3 coding sequence is TGTGCCAGCAGCCACGGTCTCGACGAGCAGTACTTC. Translated, it gives CASSHGLDEQYF.

The gene calls are TRBV28 and TRBJ2-1, with D unclear. The CDR3 is made up of 11 amino acids. V gave up 6 bases and J gave up 5 bases, with 5 bases separating them. Germline CDR1 reads MDHEN; CDR2 reads SYDVKM. Here the CDR3 DNA reads TGTGCCAGCAGGGTAGACAATGAGCAGTTCTTC. It codes for CASRVDNEQFF.